The 9 T cell receptor beta chains reported below all come from one sample, sequenced in a study of regulatory T cells in long-lasting Graves disease. For TCR beta, libraries came from iRepertoire HTBI primers and Arm-PCR of CDR3 regions. TCRdb redid the calling of the multiplex PCR reads with MiXCR, one entry per CDR3 protein. In the table there are about 660,000 distinct CDR3 sequences, approximately 31% of which are singletons. Specified time point: persistent/refractory GD, antithyroid drugs over 5 years with positive TRAb. PBMC-extracted RNA yielded the TCR library. Source: peripheral blood mononuclear cells (PBMCs), taken when the disease was refractory, from a patient treated with antithyroid drugs. Every receptor here comes from a female donor with Graves disease.

The rearrangement links TRBV3-1 to TRBJ1-1; D uncertain. Germline values: CDR1 LGHDT, CDR2 YNNKEL (reference sequence). V was trimmed by 3 bases and J by 3 bases, leaving 17 bases between them. This CDR3 comprises 16 residues. The CDR3 reads CASSHKDVSLYTEAFF. The CDR3 coding sequence is TGTGCCAGCAGCCACAAGGACGTATCTCTATACACTGAAGCTTTCTTT.

The chain has TRBV5-1 and TRBJ1-1; the D gene is possibly TRBD1 (5 bases). The V end was cut by 2 bases, the J end by 2 bases, with 10 bases between. Germline V gene data show CDR1 as SGHRS and CDR2 as YFSETQ. This CDR3 spans 14 amino acids. The CDR3 loop is CASSFIDRNTEAFF. CDR3 DNA sequence: TGCGCCAGCAGCTTCATAGACAGAAACACTGAAGCTTTCTTT. Filled out from reference TRBV5-1 and TRBJ1-1, the complete variable domain reads KAGVTQTPRYLIKTRGQQVTLSCSPISGHRSVSWYQQTPGQGLQFLFEYFSETQRNKGNFPGRFSGRQFSNSRSEMNVSTLELGDSALYLCASSFIDRNTEAFFGQGTRLTVV.

This clonotype was picked up many times. This rearrangement joins TRBV29-1 to TRBJ1-2, with D uncertain. CDR3 length equals 12 residues. Germline V gene sequence: CDR1 SQVTM, CDR2 ANQGSEA. V gave up 2 bases and J gave up 2 bases, with 6 bases separating them. The DNA of the CDR3 is TGCAGCGTTGAAATCGGGAACTATGGCTACACCTTC. Translated: CSVEIGNYGYTF.

This chain links TRBV6-5 with TRBJ2-7; no clear D gene. The CDR3 has 13 residues. CDR1 MNHEY and CDR2 SVGAGI come from the germline V gene. Trimming removed 2 bases at V and 6 bases at J, with 11 bases between. This CDR3 is CASSYARAGEQYF. The CDR3 DNA reads TGTGCCAGCAGTTACGCTAGGGCTGGCGAGCAGTACTTC.

This clonotype was found a few times. The CDR3 spells CSVFQGYTEAFF. The CDR3 nucleotides read TGCAGCGTTTTCCAGGGGTATACTGAAGCTTTCTTT. The rearrangement uses TRBV29-1 and TRBJ1-1, with D possibly being TRBD1 (6 bases). The germline V gene encodes CDR1 SQVTM and CDR2 ANQGSEA. This CDR3 has 12 amino acids. V lost 5 bases and J 5 bases, leaving 12 bases between the germline ends.

This rearrangement joins TRBV7-9 to TRBJ2-5; D ambiguous. The germline gives CDR1 SEHNR, CDR2 FQNEAQ (reference sequence). V shed 5 bases and J shed 5 bases, with 12 bases lying between them. The CDR3 is 13 amino acids. Here the CDR3 DNA reads TGTGCCAGCAGCCAAATGCTGGGTGAGACCCAGTACTTC. It codes for CASSQMLGETQYF.

This clonotype was recorded a few times. The gene calls are TRBV28 and TRBJ1-3, with D tentatively TRBD1 (5 bases). Trimming shortened V by 1 base and J by 2 bases, and 12 bases separated the two germline ends. Germline V lookup: CDR1 MDHEN, CDR2 SYDVKM. CDR3 length: 16 residues. The CDR3 region has the DNA TGTGCCAGCAGTTTATCCTTTGCAGGGACTGGAAACACCATATATTTT. Protein product: CASSLSFAGTGNTIYF.

This chain joins TRBV12-3 or TRBV12-4 and TRBJ2-5; D not resolved. Trimming cost V 8 bases and J 3 bases, with 10 bases left between them. The CDR3 has 12 residues. The CDR3 nucleotides are TGTGCCAGCTCACAAACAAAAGAGACCCAGTACTTC. Its protein product is CASSQTKETQYF.

This chain connects TRBV2 to TRBJ2-7; D unresolved. Germline V gene lookup returns CDR1 SNHLY and CDR2 FYNNEI. V lost 4 bases, J lost 0 bases, and 13 bases lay in between. The CDR3 consists of 15 residues. CDR3 coding DNA: TGTGCCAGCAGTGCCAGGCCACTAACCTCCTACGAGCAGTACTTC. Translating it yields CASSARPLTSYEQYF.